Each of the 16 T cell receptor beta chains below was sequenced from the same sample in a study of T-cell memory formation after mild COVID-19. TCRdb itself ran the 5' RACE reads through MiXCR, one entry per CDR3 protein. The sample records around 450,000 distinct CDR3 sequences, 24% being singletons. Sequenced: PBMCs or a T cell subset sorted from them (not recorded which). Every receptor here comes from an adult woman who had mild COVID-19 (a few samples of this study predate the infection). Cell type and time point are not known.

This clonotype has only a few counts. This rearrangement joins TRBV5-1 to TRBJ2-5; D possibly corresponds to TRBD1 (6 bases). This CDR3 spans 15 amino acids. The germline V and J ends were trimmed by 4 bases and 1 base, with 14 bases remaining between them. Germline values: CDR1 SGHRS, CDR2 YFSETQ. CDR3 DNA sequence: TGCGCCAGCAGCCGAACGGGACATCTCCAAGAGACCCAGTACTTC. This gives the protein CASSRTGHLQETQYF.

This clonotype was recorded many times. The chain links TRBV19 to TRBJ1-4; TRBD1 matches 7 bases. This CDR3 comprises 15 residues. CDR1 and CDR2 (germline): LNHDA, SQIVND (reference sequence). With 3 bases clipped from V and 8 bases from J, the junction kept 9 bases outside the gene matches. The CDR3 loop is CASSIRRDRSEKLFF. DNA for the CDR3: TGTGCCAGTAGTATTCGCCGGGACAGAAGCGAAAAACTGTTTTTT.

This clonotype was seen only a few times. The chain carries TRBV7-9 and TRBJ2-4; maybe TRBD1 (5 bases). Germline V gene sequence: CDR1 SEHNR, CDR2 FQNEAQ (reference sequence). V lost 5 bases and J 0 bases, leaving 11 bases between the germline ends. There are 15 residues in the CDR3. DNA of the CDR3: TGTGCCAGCAGCCCAGGGTTAGGAGCCAAAAACATTCAGTACTTC. Translating it yields CASSPGLGAKNIQYF.

This clonotype was observed a handful of times. The V and J genes are TRBV14 and TRBJ2-7, with 13 bases matching TRBD2. The CDR3 spans 15 residues. From germline, CDR1 is SGHDN and CDR2 FVKESK. With 3 bases clipped from V and 4 bases from J, the junction kept 3 bases outside the gene matches. CDR3 residues: CASSHGLAGAYEQYF. DNA for the CDR3: TGTGCCAGCAGCCACGGACTAGCGGGAGCATACGAGCAGTACTTC.

The sample holds a few counts of this clonotype. The CDR3 region has the DNA TGTGCCAGCAGCCAAGGACCACAGGGGAGCGTACTGAACACTGAAGCTTTCTTT. Residues: CASSQGPQGSVLNTEAFF. The chain has TRBV3-1 and TRBJ1-1, with 7 bases that match TRBD1. V trimming: 1 base; J trimming: 0 bases; junction bases outside the gene matches: 11. This CDR3 comprises 18 residues. CDR1 and CDR2 (germline): LGHDT, YNNKEL (reference sequence).

The chain is built from TRBV5-1 and TRBJ2-2; the D gene is possibly TRBD1 (6 bases). In germline, CDR1 is SGHRS, CDR2 YFSETQ. The CDR3 spans 14 residues. The ends were cut back, 6 bases at V and 8 bases at J, with 17 bases in the middle. CDR3: CASMDWGPKGELFF. The CDR3 region has the DNA TGCGCCAGCATGGACTGGGGGCCTAAGGGGGAGCTGTTTTTT. The whole variable domain, filled in from reference TRBV5-1 and TRBJ2-2, reads KAGVTQTPRYLIKTRGQQVTLSCSPISGHRSVSWYQQTPGQGLQFLFEYFSETQRNKGNFPGRFSGRQFSNSRSEMNVSTLELGDSALYLCASMDWGPKGELFFGEGSRLTVL.

The chain joins TRBV20-1 to TRBJ2-5, with 9 nucleotides matching TRBD2. Per germline, CDR1 DFQATT and CDR2 SNEGSKA (reference sequence). The CDR3 totals 13 residues. With V trimmed by 5 bases and J by 0 bases, 1 base remained unmatched. CDR3 sequence (DNA): TGCAGTGCTGTAGCGGGAGACCAAGAGACCCAGTACTTC. Residues: CSAVAGDQETQYF.

The chain has TRBV7-9 and TRBJ2-2; possibly TRBD1 for D (5 bases). Germline V gives CDR1 SEHNR, CDR2 FQNEAQ (reference sequence). The V gene lost 6 bases and the J gene lost 3 bases, with 11 bases spanning the gap. This CDR3 comprises 14 residues. The chain's CDR3 is CASRQGRDTGELFF. The CDR3 nucleotides are TGTGCCAGCAGGCAGGGTCGGGACACCGGGGAGCTGTTTTTT. Combining the CDR3 with reference TRBV7-9 and TRBJ2-2 gives the whole variable domain DTGVSQNPRHKITKRGQNVTFRCDPISEHNRLYWYRQTLGQGPEFLTYFQNEAQLEKSRLLSDRFSAERPKGSFSTLEIQRTEQGDSAMYLCASRQGRDTGELFFGEGSRLTVL.

The rearrangement links TRBV2 to TRBJ1-5; D is possibly TRBD1 (6 bases). CDR1 and CDR2 (germline): SNHLY, FYNNEI. The CDR3 runs 14 residues. The V end lost 2 bases, the J end lost 7 bases, and 12 bases lay between the germline ends. The CDR3: CASSERQGTQPQHF. In DNA form, the CDR3 reads TGTGCCAGCAGTGAAAGGCAGGGGACCCAGCCCCAGCATTTT.

The chain combines TRBV7-2 with TRBJ2-5; D is undetermined. The CDR3 covers 12 residues. Germline CDR1 is SGHTA and CDR2 is FQGNSA. Between the trimmed V and J ends, which lost 3 bases and 7 bases, there was a span of 9 bases. CDR3 coding DNA: TGTGCCAGCAGCTTTGTTGAAGGGACCCAGTACTTC. Its translation: CASSFVEGTQYF.

The rearrangement uses TRBV7-3 and TRBJ2-1; 8 bases are a match to TRBD2. Per the germline V gene, CDR1 is SGHTA and CDR2 is FQGTGA. This CDR3 region has 14 residues. J was trimmed by 6 bases and V by 3 bases; bases with no gene match: 4. CDR3: CASSLGLEGNEQFF. The CDR3 DNA is TGTGCCAGCAGCTTGGGACTAGAAGGCAATGAGCAGTTCTTC.

This clonotype has at least ten counts. This chain joins TRBV20-1 and TRBJ1-5, with D possibly matching TRBD1 (6 bases). In germline, CDR1 is DFQATT, CDR2 SNEGSKA (reference sequence). This CDR3 spans 16 amino acids. Trimming cost V 0 bases and J 4 bases, with 16 bases left between them. The CDR3, as DNA: TGCAGTGCTAGAGATTCCCGCAGGGGTAGAAATCAGCCCCAGCATTTT. Translation gives CSARDSRRGRNQPQHF.

This clonotype was recorded a few times. The gene calls are TRBV9 and TRBJ2-3; 10 positions match TRBD1. The CDR3 totals 16 residues. The J segment lost 8 bases and the V segment lost 4 bases, leaving 13 bases of the junction unmatched. The germline V gene has CDR1 SGDLS and CDR2 YYNGEE. The CDR3 region is CASSPQTGGAFGTQYF. Written as DNA, the CDR3 is TGTGCCAGCAGCCCGCAGACAGGGGGCGCGTTCGGTACGCAGTATTTT. Supplemented by reference TRBV9 and TRBJ2-3, the full variable domain reads DSGVTQTPKHLITATGQRVTLRCSPRSGDLSVYWYQQSLDQGLQFLIQYYNGEERAKGNILERFSAQQFPDLHSELNLSSLELGDSALYFCASSPQTGGAFGTQYFGPGTRLTVL.

This clonotype has a handful of counts. The chain combines TRBV20-1 with TRBJ2-3, with TRBD2 identical over 7 bases. Per germline, CDR1 DFQATT and CDR2 SNEGSKA (reference sequence). Trimming at V came to 2 bases and at J to 3 bases, leaving 11 bases not matched to a gene. The CDR3 totals 16 residues. CDR3: CSARMGGVDGTDTQYF. The CDR3 DNA reads as TGCAGTGCTAGAATGGGGGGGGTGGACGGGACAGATACGCAGTATTTT.

V gene TRBV7-3 combines with J gene TRBJ2-1; TRBD2 matches at 7 bases. The V gene end was trimmed by 8 bases and the J gene end by 10 bases; junction bases not matched to a gene: 14. The length of the CDR3 is 14 residues. Germline CDR1 is SGHTA and CDR2 is FQGTGA. The CDR3 loop is CASSSGSGEGEQFF. The CDR3 DNA is TGTGCCAGCTCCTCTGGCAGCGGGGAGGGGGAGCAGTTCTTC.

The rearrangement links TRBV7-6 to TRBJ2-3; 9 nucleotides line up with TRBD1. Germline assignment: CDR1 SGHVS and CDR2 FNYEAQ. The ends lost 5 bases at V and 6 bases at J; junction bases unmatched: 15. CDR3 length equals 17 residues. CDR3 sequence (DNA): TGTGCCAGCAGCCCCCCGGTTGGGGACAGGGCCCCGGATACGCAGTATTTT. It is translated as CASSPPVGDRAPDTQYF.